The text below deals with one TCR beta chain. This CDR3 contains 16 residues. The V and J ends lost 0 bases and 2 bases respectively, with 11 bases between them. Germline V lookup: CDR1 LGHNA, CDR2 YSLEER. TCRdb re-called the 5' RACE reads through MiXCR, storing one row per CDR3 protein. The sample lists approximately 350,000 distinct CDR3 sequences, about 9.9% occurring once. These data are taken from a study of T cells after yellow fever vaccination. The receptor was isolated from a man younger than 35 who received the YFV17D yellow fever vaccine. Here the sequenced sample was PBMCs, taken on the day of the first yellow fever vaccination. The chain carries TRBV4-3 and TRBJ1-3, with unresolved D. This CDR3 reads CASSQDVNRAGNTIYF. Written as DNA, the CDR3 is TGCGCCAGCAGCCAAGATGTCAACCGGGCTGGAAACACCATATATTTT.